This T cell receptor beta chain was recorded in a study of blood T cell repertoires in COVID-19. Overall study context: Donors in the United States, Italy and Spain gave samples during acute or convalescent COVID-19. The analysed material was cDNA or gDNA that came from T cells, B-cell-depleted T cells, or PBMCs.

Trimming took 2 bases from V and 5 from J, leaving 16 bases between them. The CDR3 is made up of 15 amino acids. Germline CDR1 SGHAT, CDR2 FQNNGV. As processed by the authors: Scientists estimated how many nucleated cells there were by amplifying reference gene primers. The assay was immunoSEQ multiplex PCR, and TCRdb's table has in-frame clones only and misses some. Clone size and the V and J calls come from that table; the DNA yielded D and trimming. The sample records about 160,000 clones, approximately 88% being singletons. The chain uses TRBV11-2 and TRBJ2-7; no definite D call. The sequence derives from a woman aged 80 or over with active or convalescent COVID-19. The specimen was peripheral blood. Here the CDR3 reads CASSLTFRSFDEQYF. The CDR3 nucleotides read TGTGCCAGCAGCTTAACGTTCCGGAGTTTCGACGAGCAGTACTTC.